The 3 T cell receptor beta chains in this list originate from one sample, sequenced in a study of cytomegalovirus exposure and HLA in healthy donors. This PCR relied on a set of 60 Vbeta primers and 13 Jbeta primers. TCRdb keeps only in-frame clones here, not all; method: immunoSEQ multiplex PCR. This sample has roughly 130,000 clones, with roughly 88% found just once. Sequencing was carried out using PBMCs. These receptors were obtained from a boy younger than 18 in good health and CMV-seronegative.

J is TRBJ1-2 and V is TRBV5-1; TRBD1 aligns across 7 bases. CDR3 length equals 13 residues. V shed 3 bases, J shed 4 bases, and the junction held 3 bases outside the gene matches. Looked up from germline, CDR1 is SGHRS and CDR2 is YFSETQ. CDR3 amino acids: CASSSGQLYGYTF. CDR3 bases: TGCGCCAGCAGCTCGGGACAGCTCTATGGCTACACCTTC.

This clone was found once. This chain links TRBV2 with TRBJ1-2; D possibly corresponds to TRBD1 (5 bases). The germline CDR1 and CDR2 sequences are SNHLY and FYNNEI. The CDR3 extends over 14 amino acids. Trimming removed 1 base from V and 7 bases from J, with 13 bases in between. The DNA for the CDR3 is TGTGCCAGCAGTGAAGAGGGGACTGAGTCTGGCTACACCTTC. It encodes CASSEEGTESGYTF.

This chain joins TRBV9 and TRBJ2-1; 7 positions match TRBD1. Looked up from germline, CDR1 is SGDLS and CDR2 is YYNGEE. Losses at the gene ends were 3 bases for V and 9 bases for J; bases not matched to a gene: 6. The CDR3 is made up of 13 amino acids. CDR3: CASSARQGSEQFF. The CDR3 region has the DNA TGTGCCAGCAGCGCCCGACAGGGAAGTGAGCAGTTCTTC.